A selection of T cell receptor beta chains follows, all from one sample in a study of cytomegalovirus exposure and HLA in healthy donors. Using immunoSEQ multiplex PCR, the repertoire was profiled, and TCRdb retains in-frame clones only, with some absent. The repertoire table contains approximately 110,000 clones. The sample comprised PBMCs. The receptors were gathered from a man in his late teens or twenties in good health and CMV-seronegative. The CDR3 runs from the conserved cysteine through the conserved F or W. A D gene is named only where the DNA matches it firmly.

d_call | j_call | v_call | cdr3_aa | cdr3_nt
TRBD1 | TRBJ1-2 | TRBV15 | CATRTPDRAGGGYTF | TGTGCCACCAGGACACCGGACAGGGCCGGGGGAGGCTACACCTTC
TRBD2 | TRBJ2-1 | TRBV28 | CASSREREGRNEQFF | TGTGCCAGCAGTAGGGAGCGGGAGGGCCGCAATGAGCAGTTCTTC
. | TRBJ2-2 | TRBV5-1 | CASSLLGLAPGELFF | TGCGCCAGCAGCTTGCTCGGGCTAGCTCCCGGGGAGCTGTTTTTT
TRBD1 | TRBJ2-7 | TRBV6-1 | CASNGQEISYEQYF | TGTGCCAGCAACGGACAGGAAATCTCCTACGAGCAGTACTTC
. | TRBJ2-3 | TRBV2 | CASKTGGGGTDTQYF | TGTGCCAGCAAGACGGGAGGGGGCGGCACAGATACGCAGTATTTT
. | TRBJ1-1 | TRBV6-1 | CASRQAPTEAFF | TGTGCCAGTAGACAGGCTCCCACTGAAGCTTTCTTT
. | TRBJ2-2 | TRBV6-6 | CATISDRNTGELFF | TGTGCCACCATAAGCGACAGGAACACCGGGGAGCTGTTTTTT
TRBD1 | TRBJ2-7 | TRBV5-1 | CAREYRGYEQYF | TGCGCCAGGGAATACAGGGGGTACGAGCAGTACTTC
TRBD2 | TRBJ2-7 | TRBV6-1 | CASSEGAGGNYEQYF | TGTGCCAGCAGTGAAGGGGCGGGGGGGAACTACGAGCAGTACTTC
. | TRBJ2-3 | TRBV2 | CASSEGVAYTQYF | TGTGCCAGCAGTGAGGGAGTAGCGTATACGCAGTATTTT
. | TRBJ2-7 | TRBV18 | CASSLTGAYEQYF | TGTGCCAGCTCTTTGACGGGTGCCTACGAGCAGTACTTC
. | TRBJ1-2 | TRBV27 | CASSLSIPVDYGYTF | TGTGCCAGCAGTTTATCGATACCGGTCGACTATGGCTACACCTTC
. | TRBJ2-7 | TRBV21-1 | CASSKGSGREDEQYF | TGTGCCAGCAGCAAAGGGAGCGGGAGAGAAGACGAGCAGTACTTC
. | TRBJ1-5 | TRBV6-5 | CASSPAGNSGQPQHF | TGTGCCAGCAGTCCTGCCGGGAACAGCGGTCAGCCCCAGCATTTT
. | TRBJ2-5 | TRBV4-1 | CASSQVVSGEQYF | TGCGCCAGCAGCCAAGTGGTCTCGGGAGAGCAGTACTTC
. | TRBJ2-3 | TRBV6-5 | CASSSLTRRSTDTQYF | TGTGCCAGCAGTTCCCTTACTCGCCGGAGCACAGATACGCAGTATTTT
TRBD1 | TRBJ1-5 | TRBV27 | CASSLGTGGTGLSNQPQHF | TGTGCCAGCAGTTTAGGGACAGGAGGCACAGGGTTGAGCAATCAGCCCCAGCATTTT
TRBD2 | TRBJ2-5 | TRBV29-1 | CSVLSAGVRETQYF | TGCAGCGTGCTGTCAGCGGGAGTCAGAGAGACCCAGTACTTC
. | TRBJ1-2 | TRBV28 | CASSFAVRGYTF | TGTGCCAGCAGTTTTGCGGTTCGGGGCTACACCTTC
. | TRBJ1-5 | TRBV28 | CASSSSPGDQPQHF | TGTGCCAGCAGTTCGTCCCCGGGGGATCAGCCCCAGCATTTT
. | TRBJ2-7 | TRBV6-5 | CASREQGVGSYEQYF | TGTGCCAGCAGGGAACAGGGAGTTGGGTCCTACGAGCAGTACTTC
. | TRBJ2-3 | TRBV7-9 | CASSTDRVGTDTQYF | TGTGCCAGCAGCACAGATCGAGTTGGCACAGATACGCAGTATTTT
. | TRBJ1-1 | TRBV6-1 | CASSEESYTEAFF | TGTGCCAGCAGTGAGGAGAGCTACACTGAAGCTTTCTTT
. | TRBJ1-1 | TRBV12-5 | CASGFGTGYGKGPEAFF | TGTGCTAGTGGTTTCGGTACAGGGTATGGGAAAGGACCTGAAGCTTTCTTT
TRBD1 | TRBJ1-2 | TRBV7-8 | CASRDRTGGDGYTF | TGTGCCAGCAGGGATCGAACAGGGGGGGATGGCTACACCTTC
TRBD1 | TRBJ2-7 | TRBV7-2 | CASSLSPGQASYEQYF | TGTGCCAGCAGCTTATCCCCGGGACAGGCCTCCTACGAGCAGTACTTC
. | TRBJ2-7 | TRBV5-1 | CASSYNSPRYEQYF | TGCGCCAGCAGCTACAACAGTCCCCGGTACGAGCAGTACTTC
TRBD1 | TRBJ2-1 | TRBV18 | CASSPPRTGRNEQFF | TGTGCCAGCTCACCACCGAGGACAGGGAGGAATGAGCAGTTCTTC
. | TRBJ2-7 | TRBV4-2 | CASSQEAASAYEQYF | TGTGCCAGCAGCCAAGAGGCGGCTAGCGCCTACGAGCAGTACTTC
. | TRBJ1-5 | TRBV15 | CATSRGRTVRDNQPQHF | TGTGCCACCAGCAGAGGTAGGACAGTGAGGGACAATCAGCCCCAGCATTTT
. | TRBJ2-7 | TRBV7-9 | CASRKEGNDEQYF | TGTGCCAGCCGTAAGGAGGGGAACGACGAGCAGTACTTC
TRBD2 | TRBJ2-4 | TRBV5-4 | CASSLAGGLAKNIQYF | TGTGCCAGCAGCTTGGCGGGGGGGCTAGCCAAAAACATTCAGTACTTC
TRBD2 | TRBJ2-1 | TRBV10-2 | CASNPVAGGNEQFF | TGCGCCAGCAATCCAGTAGCGGGAGGGAATGAGCAGTTCTTC
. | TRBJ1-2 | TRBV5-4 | CASGSLGGEYGYTF | TGTGCCAGCGGGTCACTTGGTGGGGAGTATGGCTACACCTTC
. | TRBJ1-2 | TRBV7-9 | CASSFTAGEGYTF | TGTGCCAGCAGCTTTACGGCGGGTGAGGGCTACACCTTC
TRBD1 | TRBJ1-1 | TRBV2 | CASSQRNPGTGKWKSTEAFF | TGTGCCAGCAGTCAACGAAACCCCGGGACAGGGAAGTGGAAGAGCACTGAAGCTTTCTTT
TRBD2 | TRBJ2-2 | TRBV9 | CASSVVSGEARTGELFF | TGTGCCAGCAGCGTAGTTAGCGGGGAGGCGAGGACCGGGGAGCTGTTTTTT
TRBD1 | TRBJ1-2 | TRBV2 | CASSAQGNYGYTF | TGTGCCAGCAGCGCACAGGGGAACTATGGCTACACCTTC
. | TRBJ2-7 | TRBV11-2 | CASSLLLGLGEQYF | TGTGCCAGCAGCTTACTCTTGGGCTTGGGAGAACAGTACTTC
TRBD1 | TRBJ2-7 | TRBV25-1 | CASSVLQGWGREQYF | TGTGCCAGCAGTGTATTACAGGGGTGGGGGAGAGAGCAGTACTTC
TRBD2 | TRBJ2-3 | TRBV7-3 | CASSLQTTSGSTDTQYF | TGTGCCAGCAGCTTACAGACGACTAGCGGGAGCACAGATACGCAGTATTTT
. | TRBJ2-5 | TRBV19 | CASSISAGGIGETQYF | TGTGCCAGTAGTATATCTGCAGGGGGGATCGGGGAGACCCAGTACTTC
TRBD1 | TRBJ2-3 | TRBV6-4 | CASSVEQGVTDTQYF | TGTGCCAGCAGTGTCGAACAGGGGGTCACAGATACGCAGTATTTT
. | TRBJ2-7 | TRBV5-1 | CASSLGTGSNEQYF | TGCGCCAGCAGCTTGGGAACAGGGTCGAACGAGCAGTACTTC
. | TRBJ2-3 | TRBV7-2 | CASTRAATDTQYF | TGTGCCAGCACACGAGCGGCCACAGATACGCAGTATTTT